The 15 T cell receptor beta chains reported below all come from one sample, sequenced in a study of T cell responses to AZD1222 COVID-19 vaccine. The table came from immunoSEQ multiplex PCR; TCRdb's copy has only in-frame clones and leaves some out. The table shows about 140,000 clones, with 80% to 90% occurring only once. This specimen consisted of peripheral blood, obtained on day 0 of AZD1222 vaccination. The receptors shown here come from an adult in good health.

This chain uses TRBV19 with TRBJ2-7, with D possibly TRBD2 on 5 matching bases. Germline loops: CDR1 LNHDA, CDR2 SQIVND (reference sequence). Deletions cut 1 base from V and 5 bases from J, with 9 bases between. The CDR3 loop spans 13 amino acids. The CDR3 DNA reads as TGTGCCAGTAGTATAGTTGGGAGCCACGAGCAGTACTTC. It is translated as CASSIVGSHEQYF.

V usage is TRBV6-1 and J usage is TRBJ2-7; a possible D gene is TRBD2 (5 bases). TRBJ2-5 explains the end of the DNA better; the J call may be wrong. The germline V gene encodes CDR1 MNHNS and CDR2 SASEGT. The CDR3 consists of 13 residues. Here the CDR3 DNA reads TGTGCCAGCAGTGAACGGTTAGCGGAGACCCAGTACTTC. It translates to CASSERLAETQYF.

The chain combines TRBV3-1 (or the pseudogene TRBV3-2) with TRBJ2-7, with a weak D call TRBD2 (5 bases). Germline V gene data show CDR1 as LGHDT and CDR2 as YNNKEL (reference sequence). The CDR3 is 14 amino acids. Trimming left V 3 bases short and J 3 bases short, with 12 bases between. The DNA of the CDR3 is TGTGCCAGCAGCCAGAGAGGGCTGTACTACGAGCAGTACTTC. It specifies CASSQRGLYYEQYF.

This clone was seen a handful of times. The chain uses TRBV5-5 and TRBJ2-2; a possible D gene is TRBD2 (5 bases). The CDR3 has 15 residues. CDR1 is SGHKS, CDR2 YYEKEE, per germline (reference sequence). V shed 4 bases and J shed 7 bases, with 17 bases lying between them. CDR3 in amino acids: CASSPGVATGGELFF. The CDR3 nucleotides read TGTGCCAGCAGCCCCGGAGTAGCGACGGGCGGGGAGCTGTTTTTT.

The chain links TRBV7-2 to TRBJ2-7, with D uncertain. CDR1 SGHTA and CDR2 FQGNSA come from the germline V gene. This CDR3 region has 15 residues. V was trimmed by 0 bases and J by 0 bases, leaving 9 bases between them. In DNA form, the CDR3 reads TGTGCCAGCAGCTTAGCCCCCATTTTCTCCTACGAGCAGTACTTC. Its translation: CASSLAPIFSYEQYF.

The chain combines TRBV11-2 with TRBJ1-4; D remains ambiguous. In germline, CDR1 is SGHAT, CDR2 FQNNGV. V was shortened by 1 base and J by 5 bases, with 8 bases between the two germline ends. CDR3 length: 14 residues. CDR3 nucleotides: TGTGCCAGCAGCTTAGTACGGGGAAATGAAAAACTGTTTTTT. Translating it yields CASSLVRGNEKLFF.

The chain joins TRBV30 to TRBJ1-1; D not certain. V was pared by 2 bases and J by 10 bases, with 17 bases between. This CDR3 region has 13 residues. CDR1 is GTSNPN, CDR2 SVGIG, per germline (reference sequence). The CDR3 sequence is CAWSPQIRLGAFF. The CDR3 DNA is TGTGCCTGGAGTCCACAGATCCGCCTGGGAGCTTTCTTT.

The chain joins TRBV7-9 to TRBJ1-6; 9 bases fit TRBD1. This CDR3 contains 17 residues. The germline CDR1 and CDR2 sequences are SEHNR and FQNEAQ (reference sequence). J was trimmed by 3 bases and V by 5 bases; bases with no gene match: 8. The CDR3 nucleotides are TGTGCCAGCAGCCCACGAGGACAGGGGTTCTATAATTCACCCCTCCACTTT. It translates to CASSPRGQGFYNSPLHF.

The rearrangement links TRBV28 to TRBJ1-2; tentative D call: TRBD1 (6 bases). This CDR3 has 14 residues. V was trimmed by 8 bases and J by 1 base, leaving 14 bases between them. Germline CDR1 and CDR2: MDHEN and SYDVKM. CDR3 sequence: CASGLRGVNYGYTF. The CDR3 DNA reads TGTGCCAGCGGCTTAAGGGGGGTTAACTATGGCTACACCTTC.

The rearrangement links TRBV3-1 (or the pseudogene TRBV3-2) to TRBJ1-1, with D possibly TRBD1 on 5 matching bases. The CDR3 sequence is 16 residues long. Germline values: CDR1 LGHDT, CDR2 YNNKEL (reference sequence). Trimming cost V 1 base and J 1 base, with 13 bases left between them. CDR3 residues: CASSQGFWGQNTEAFF. Here the CDR3 DNA reads TGTGCCAGCAGCCAAGGGTTTTGGGGCCAGAACACTGAAGCTTTCTTT.

This clone was seen only once. This chain joins TRBV30 and TRBJ1-4; D unclear. This CDR3 spans 13 amino acids. Trimming pared 0 bases from V and 10 bases from J, leaving 12 bases between. CDR1 and CDR2 (germline): GTSNPN, SVGIG (reference sequence). In DNA form, the CDR3 reads TGTGCCTGGAGTGTACAATCAAACAGAAAACTGTTTTTT. Its protein product is CAWSVQSNRKLFF.

The V gene is TRBV10-2, the J gene TRBJ1-1, with D unclear. The CDR3 has 13 amino acids. The germline V and J ends were trimmed by 5 bases and 3 bases, with 10 bases remaining between them. The V gene's germline CDR1 is WSHSY and CDR2 SAAADI. CDR3 DNA sequence: TGCGCCAGCAGTTATGGTGGGGACACTGAAGCTTTCTTT. Encoded protein: CASSYGGDTEAFF.

The chain uses TRBV9 and TRBJ2-1; the match to TRBD2 covers 12 bases. The CDR3 contains 15 residues. V trimming: 3 bases; J trimming: 7 bases; junction bases outside the gene matches: 5. Per the germline V gene, CDR1 is SGDLS and CDR2 is YYNGEE. CDR3 loop: CASSAGTSGYNEQFF. CDR3 nucleotide sequence: TGTGCCAGCAGCGCCGGGACTAGCGGGTATAATGAGCAGTTCTTC.

The chain couples TRBV5-1 to TRBJ2-5; TRBD1 agrees at 8 bases. J gave up 2 bases and V 2 bases, and 5 bases lay outside the gene matches. This CDR3 is built from 15 residues. CDR1 SGHRS and CDR2 YFSETQ come from the germline V gene. CDR3 sequence reads: CASSLPTGAQETQYF. The CDR3 nucleotides read TGCGCCAGCAGCTTACCGACAGGGGCTCAAGAGACCCAGTACTTC. Filled out from reference TRBV5-1 and TRBJ2-5, the complete variable domain reads KAGVTQTPRYLIKTRGQQVTLSCSPISGHRSVSWYQQTPGQGLQFLFEYFSETQRNKGNFPGRFSGRQFSNSRSEMNVSTLELGDSALYLCASSLPTGAQETQYFGPGTRLLVL.

There are many counts of this clone. The chain uses TRBV30 and TRBJ1-2; TRBD1 matches 11 bases. The V gene end was trimmed by 3 bases and the J gene end by 0 bases; junction bases not matched to a gene: 6. CDR1 and CDR2 from the germline V gene are GTSNPN and SVGIG (reference sequence). The CDR3 is 16 amino acids. The CDR3 nucleotides are TGTGCCTGGAGGAGGACAGGGGGCTCCGCTAACTATGGCTACACCTTC. This translates into CAWRRTGGSANYGYTF.